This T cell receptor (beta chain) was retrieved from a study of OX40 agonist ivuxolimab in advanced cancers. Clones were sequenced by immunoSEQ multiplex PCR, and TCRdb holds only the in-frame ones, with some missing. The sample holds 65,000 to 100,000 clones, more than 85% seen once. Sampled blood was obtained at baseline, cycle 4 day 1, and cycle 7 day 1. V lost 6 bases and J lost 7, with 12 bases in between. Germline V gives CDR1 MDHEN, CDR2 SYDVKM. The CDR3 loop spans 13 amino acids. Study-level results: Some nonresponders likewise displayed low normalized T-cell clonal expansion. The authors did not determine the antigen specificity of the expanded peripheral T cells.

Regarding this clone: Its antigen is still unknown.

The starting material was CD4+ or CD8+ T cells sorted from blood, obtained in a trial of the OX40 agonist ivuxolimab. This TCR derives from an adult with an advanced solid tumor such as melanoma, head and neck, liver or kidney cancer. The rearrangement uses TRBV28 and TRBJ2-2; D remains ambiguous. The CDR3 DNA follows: TGTGCCAGCAGAGTAGGCGGTTACGGGGAGCTGTTTTTT. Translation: CASRVGGYGELFF.